This TCR beta chain was sequenced in a study of blood T cell repertoires in COVID-19. Study information: The United States, Italy and Spain were the sources of the acute and convalescent COVID-19 samples. T cells, B-cell-depleted T cells, or PBMCs supplied cDNA or gDNA.

Under the authors' procedure: Reference gene primer amplification yielded estimated nucleated cell counts. The table came from immunoSEQ multiplex PCR; TCRdb's copy has only in-frame clones and leaves some out. V, J and clone size are those of that table, while D and trimming were read from the DNA. The table includes 200,000 to 300,000 clones, about 85% detected once. CDR1 and CDR2 from the germline V gene are KGHSH and LQKENI. The CDR3 spans 15 residues. The V segment lost 3 bases and the J segment 0 bases; nucleotides outside the gene matches: 3. This chain links TRBV18 with TRBJ1-1, with TRBD1 matching 8 bases. This TCR derives from a man in his sixties with acute or convalescent COVID-19. Sequenced input: peripheral blood. CDR3 sequence: CASSPQGALNTEAFF. CDR3 coding DNA: TGTGCCAGCTCACCCCAGGGGGCCCTGAACACTGAAGCTTTCTTT.